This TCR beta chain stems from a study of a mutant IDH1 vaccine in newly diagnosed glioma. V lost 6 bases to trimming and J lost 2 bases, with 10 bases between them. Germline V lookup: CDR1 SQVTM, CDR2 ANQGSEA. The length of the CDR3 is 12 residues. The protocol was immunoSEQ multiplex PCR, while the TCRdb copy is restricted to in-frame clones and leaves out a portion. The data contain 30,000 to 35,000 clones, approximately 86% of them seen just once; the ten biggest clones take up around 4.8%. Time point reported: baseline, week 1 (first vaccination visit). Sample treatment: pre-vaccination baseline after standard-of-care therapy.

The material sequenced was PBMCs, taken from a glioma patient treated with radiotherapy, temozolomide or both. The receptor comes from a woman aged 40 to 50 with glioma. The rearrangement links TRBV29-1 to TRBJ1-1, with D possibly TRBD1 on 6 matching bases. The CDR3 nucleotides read TGCAGCGTACCGACAGGCAACACTGAAGCTTTCTTT. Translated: CSVPTGNTEAFF.